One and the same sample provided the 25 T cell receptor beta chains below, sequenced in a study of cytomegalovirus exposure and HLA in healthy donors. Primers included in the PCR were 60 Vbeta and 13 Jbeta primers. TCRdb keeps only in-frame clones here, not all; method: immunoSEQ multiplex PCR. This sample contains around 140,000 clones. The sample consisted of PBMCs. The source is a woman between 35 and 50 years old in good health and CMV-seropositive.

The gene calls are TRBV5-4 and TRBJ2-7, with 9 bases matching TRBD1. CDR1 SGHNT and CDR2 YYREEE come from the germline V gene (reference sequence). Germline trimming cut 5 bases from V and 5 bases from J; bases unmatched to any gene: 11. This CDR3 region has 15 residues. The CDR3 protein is CASSRDRDTFHEQYF. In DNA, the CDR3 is TGTGCCAGCAGTCGGGACAGGGACACCTTCCACGAGCAGTACTTC.

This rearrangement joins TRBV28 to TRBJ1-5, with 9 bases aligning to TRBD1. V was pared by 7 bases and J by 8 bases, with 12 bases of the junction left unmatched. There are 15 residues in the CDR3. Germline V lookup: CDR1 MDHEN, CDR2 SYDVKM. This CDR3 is CASTHTGTGFEPQHF. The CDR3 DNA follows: TGTGCCAGCACCCATACCGGGACAGGGTTTGAGCCCCAGCATTTT.

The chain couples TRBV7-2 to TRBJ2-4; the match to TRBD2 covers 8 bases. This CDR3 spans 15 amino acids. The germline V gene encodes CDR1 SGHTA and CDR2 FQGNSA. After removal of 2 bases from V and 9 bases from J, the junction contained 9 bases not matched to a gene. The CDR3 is CASSLYTGGPPIQYF. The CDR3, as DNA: TGTGCCAGCAGCTTATATACGGGAGGGCCACCCATTCAGTACTTC.

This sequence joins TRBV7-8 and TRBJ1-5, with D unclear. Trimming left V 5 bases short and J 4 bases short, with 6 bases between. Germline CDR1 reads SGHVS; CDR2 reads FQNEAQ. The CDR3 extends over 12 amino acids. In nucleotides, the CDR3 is TGTGCCAGCAGCCTACTGAATCAGCCCCAGCATTTT. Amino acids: CASSLLNQPQHF.

This CDR3 reads CSVGSGTREQFF. The CDR3 nucleotides are TGCAGCGTTGGTAGCGGGACCCGTGAGCAGTTCTTC. The rearrangement uses TRBV29-1 and TRBJ2-1; 8 nucleotides match TRBD2. In germline, CDR1 is SQVTM, CDR2 ANQGSEA. The trim removed 4 bases at V and 9 bases at J, leaving 5 bases unmatched. The CDR3 contains 12 residues.

In DNA form, the CDR3 reads TGTGCCAGCAGCGTAGAAGGGACTAGCGCCTACAATGAGCAGTTCTTC. Protein sequence: CASSVEGTSAYNEQFF. V is TRBV9 and J is TRBJ2-1, with TRBD2 matching 10 bases. This CDR3 has 16 residues. With V trimmed by 0 bases and J by 2 bases, 2 bases remained unmatched. Germline lookup yields CDR1 SGDLS and CDR2 YYNGEE.

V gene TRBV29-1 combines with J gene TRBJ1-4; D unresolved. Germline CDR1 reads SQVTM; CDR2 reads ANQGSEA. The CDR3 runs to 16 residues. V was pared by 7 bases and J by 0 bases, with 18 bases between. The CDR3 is CSAGRGEGATNEKLFF. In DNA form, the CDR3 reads TGCAGCGCCGGCCGGGGTGAAGGAGCAACTAATGAAAAACTGTTTTTT.

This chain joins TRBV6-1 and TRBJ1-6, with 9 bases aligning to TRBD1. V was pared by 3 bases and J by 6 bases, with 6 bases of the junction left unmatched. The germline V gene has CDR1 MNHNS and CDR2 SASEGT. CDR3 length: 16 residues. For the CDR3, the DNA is TGTGCCAGCAGTGAGTTTTCGGGACAGGGTAATTCACCCCTCCACTTT. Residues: CASSEFSGQGNSPLHF.

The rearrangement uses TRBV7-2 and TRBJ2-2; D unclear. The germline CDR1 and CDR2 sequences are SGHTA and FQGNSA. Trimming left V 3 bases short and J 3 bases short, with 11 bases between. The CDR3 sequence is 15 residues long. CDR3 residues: CASSFPVSDTGELFF. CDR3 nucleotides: TGTGCCAGCAGCTTCCCGGTCTCGGACACCGGGGAGCTGTTTTTT. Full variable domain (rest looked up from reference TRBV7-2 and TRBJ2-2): GAGVSQSPSNKVTEKGKDVELRCDPISGHTALYWYRQSLGQGLEFLIYFQGNSAPDKSGLPSDRFSAERTGGSVSTLTIQRTQQEDSAVYLCASSFPVSDTGELFFGEGSRLTVL.

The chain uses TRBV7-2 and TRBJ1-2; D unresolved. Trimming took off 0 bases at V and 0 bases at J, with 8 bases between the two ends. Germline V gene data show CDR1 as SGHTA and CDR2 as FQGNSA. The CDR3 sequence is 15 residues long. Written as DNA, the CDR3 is TGTGCCAGCAGCTTAGCCCCCAGGACTAACTATGGCTACACCTTC. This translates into CASSLAPRTNYGYTF.

The CDR3 region is CASSQIMTSGDYNEQFF. CDR3 DNA sequence: TGTGCCAGCAGCCAAATAATGACTAGCGGGGACTACAATGAGCAGTTCTTC. The chain employs TRBV4-2 and TRBJ2-1, with 11 bases that match TRBD2. The germline gives CDR1 LGHNA, CDR2 YNFKEQ. This CDR3 is 17 amino acids long. V lost 2 bases to trimming and J lost 3 bases; unmatched junction nucleotides: 6.

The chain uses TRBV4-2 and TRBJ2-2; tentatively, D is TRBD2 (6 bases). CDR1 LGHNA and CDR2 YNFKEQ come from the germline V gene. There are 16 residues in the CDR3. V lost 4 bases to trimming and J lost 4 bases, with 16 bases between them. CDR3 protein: CASSPYSGRSTGELFF. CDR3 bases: TGTGCCAGCAGCCCATATAGCGGAAGAAGCACCGGGGAGCTGTTTTTT.

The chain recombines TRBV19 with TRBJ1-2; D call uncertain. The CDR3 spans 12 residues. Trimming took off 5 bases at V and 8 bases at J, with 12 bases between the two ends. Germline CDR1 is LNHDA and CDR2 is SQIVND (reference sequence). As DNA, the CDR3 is TGTGCCAGTAGTCTCCTCCGGAGAGGCTACACCTTC. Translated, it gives CASSLLRRGYTF.

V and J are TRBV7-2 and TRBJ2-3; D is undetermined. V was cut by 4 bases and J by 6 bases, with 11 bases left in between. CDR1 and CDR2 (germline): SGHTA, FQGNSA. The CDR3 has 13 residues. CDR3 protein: CASSSTFLDTQYF. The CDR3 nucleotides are TGTGCCAGCAGCTCAACTTTCCTGGATACGCAGTATTTT.

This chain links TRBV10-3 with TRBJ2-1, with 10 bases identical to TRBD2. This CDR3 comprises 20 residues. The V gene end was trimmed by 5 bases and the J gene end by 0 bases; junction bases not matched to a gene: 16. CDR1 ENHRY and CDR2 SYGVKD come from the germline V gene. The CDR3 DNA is TGTGCCATCAGTCCCTCAGGGGGCTCGTCTAGCGGGAGCTCCTACAATGAGCAGTTCTTC. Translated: CAISPSGGSSSGSSYNEQFF.

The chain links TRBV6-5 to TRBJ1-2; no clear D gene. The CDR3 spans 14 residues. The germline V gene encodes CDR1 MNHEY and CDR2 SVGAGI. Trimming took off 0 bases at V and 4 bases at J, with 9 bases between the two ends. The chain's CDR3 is CASSYSMTTYGYTF. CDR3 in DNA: TGTGCCAGCAGTTACTCGATGACTACCTATGGCTACACCTTC.

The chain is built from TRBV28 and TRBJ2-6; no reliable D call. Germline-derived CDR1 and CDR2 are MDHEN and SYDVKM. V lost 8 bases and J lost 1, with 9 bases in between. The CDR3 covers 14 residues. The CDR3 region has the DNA TGTGCCAGCTTCCCTCTTTCTGGGGCCAACGTCCTGACTTTC. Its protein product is CASFPLSGANVLTF. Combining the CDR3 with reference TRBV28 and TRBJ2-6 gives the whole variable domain DVKVTQSSRYLVKRTGEKVFLECVQDMDHENMFWYRQDPGLGLRLIYFSYDVKMKEKGDIPEGYSVSREKKERFSLILESASTNQTSMYLCASFPLSGANVLTFGAGSRLTVL.

The CDR3: CASSLAVRDYEQYF. The DNA of the CDR3 is TGCGCCAGCAGCTTGGCGGTCAGGGACTACGAGCAGTACTTC. This chain joins TRBV5-1 and TRBJ2-7, with D maybe TRBD1 (5 bases). CDR3 size: 14 residues. Trimming took 0 bases from V and 3 from J, leaving 10 bases between them. The germline V gene encodes CDR1 SGHRS and CDR2 YFSETQ.

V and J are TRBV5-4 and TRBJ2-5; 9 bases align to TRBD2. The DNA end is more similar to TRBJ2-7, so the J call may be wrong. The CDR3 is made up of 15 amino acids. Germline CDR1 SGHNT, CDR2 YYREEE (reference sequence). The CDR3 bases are TGTGCCAGCAGCTTGTTTAGCGGGAGACACAACGAGCAGTACTTC. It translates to CASSLFSGRHNEQYF.

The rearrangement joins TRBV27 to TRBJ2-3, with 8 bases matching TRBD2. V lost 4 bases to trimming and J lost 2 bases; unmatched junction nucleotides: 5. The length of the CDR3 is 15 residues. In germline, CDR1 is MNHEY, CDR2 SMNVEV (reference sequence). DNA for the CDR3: TGTGCCAGCAGTTCGGTAGCGGGGTTCACAGATACGCAGTATTTT. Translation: CASSSVAGFTDTQYF.

CDR3 in DNA: TGTGCCAGCAGCACCCCCCCGGAAGAGACCCAGTACTTC. This sequence encodes CASSTPPEETQYF. The chain combines TRBV7-6 with TRBJ2-5; D remains ambiguous. The CDR3 is 13 amino acids. The V and J ends lost 5 bases and 3 bases respectively, with 10 bases between them. CDR1 SGHVS and CDR2 FNYEAQ come from the germline V gene.

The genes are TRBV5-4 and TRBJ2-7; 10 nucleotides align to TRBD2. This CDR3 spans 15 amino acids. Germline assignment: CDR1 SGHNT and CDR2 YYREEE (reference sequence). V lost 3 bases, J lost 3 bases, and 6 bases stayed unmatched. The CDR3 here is CASSSLAGPLYEQYF. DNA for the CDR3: TGTGCCAGCAGCTCACTAGCGGGGCCCCTCTACGAGCAGTACTTC. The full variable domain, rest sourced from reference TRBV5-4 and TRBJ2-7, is ETGVTQSPTHLIKTRGQQVTLRCSSQSGHNTVSWYQQALGQGPQFIFQYYREEENGRGNFPPRFSGLQFPNYSSELNVNALELDDSALYLCASSSLAGPLYEQYFGPGTRLTVT.

The chain's CDR3 is CAISVDSYNEQFF. The CDR3 bases are TGTGCCATCAGTGTCGACAGCTACAATGAGCAGTTCTTC. V usage is TRBV10-3 and J usage is TRBJ2-1; the D gene is possibly TRBD1 (5 bases). This CDR3 is built from 13 residues. Deletions cut 4 bases from V and 3 bases from J, with 7 bases between. Per germline, CDR1 ENHRY and CDR2 SYGVKD.

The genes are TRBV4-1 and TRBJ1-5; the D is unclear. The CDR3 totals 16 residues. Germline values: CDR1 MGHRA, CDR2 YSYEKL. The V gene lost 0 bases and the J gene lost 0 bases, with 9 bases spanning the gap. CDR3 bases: TGCGCCAGCAGCCAAGAGGGTTCAGGTAGCAATCAGCCCCAGCATTTT. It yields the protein CASSQEGSGSNQPQHF.

The CDR3, as DNA: TGTGCCAGCGGAGGGATAGGGCAGCCCCAGCATTTT. Protein product: CASGGIGQPQHF. The chain carries TRBV28 and TRBJ1-5; no clear D gene. With 8 bases removed from V and 7 bases from J, the gap between germline ends came to 12 bases. The CDR3 is 12 residues long. The germline V gene encodes CDR1 MDHEN and CDR2 SYDVKM.